These T cell receptor beta chains were read from a single sample in a study of PD-L1 blockade in urothelial cancer. Using immunoSEQ multiplex PCR, the repertoire was profiled, and TCRdb retains in-frame clones only, with some absent. The profile covers about 76,000 clones, with approximately 90% appearing a single time and about 0.87% taken by the ten largest. The source was PBMCs, collected around atezolizumab (anti-PD-L1) treatment. Every receptor here comes from a woman of 80 years or more with urothelial cancer. The CDR3 runs from the conserved cysteine through the conserved F or W. The order of the fields is CDR3 length, V gene, J gene, CDR3 protein.

CDR3 length: 13
V gene: TRBV28
J gene: TRBJ2-7
CDR3 protein: CASIGRTPLEQYF

CDR3 length: 13
V gene: TRBV6-5
J gene: TRBJ1-2
CDR3 protein: CASTGGKSDRYTF

CDR3 length: 15
V gene: TRBV6-1
J gene: TRBJ1-5
CDR3 protein: CASSGGGAGHQPQHF

CDR3 length: 14
V gene: TRBV5-4
J gene: TRBJ1-5
CDR3 protein: CASSQDGGNQPQHF

CDR3 length: 14
V gene: TRBV6-5
J gene: TRBJ2-5
CDR3 protein: CASSYPRHQETQYF

CDR3 length: 15
V gene: TRBV7-7
J gene: TRBJ2-5
CDR3 protein: CASTSGFGFQETQYF

CDR3 length: 13
V gene: TRBV2
J gene: TRBJ2-7
CDR3 protein: CASLQGVDYEQYF

CDR3 length: 16
V gene: TRBV12-2
J gene: TRBJ1-4
CDR3 protein: CASRSRGQGAREKLFF

CDR3 length: 11
V gene: TRBV20-1
J gene: TRBJ2-5
CDR3 protein: CSCWGEETQYF

CDR3 length: 17
V gene: TRBV21-1
J gene: TRBJ1-5
CDR3 protein: CASSTVSGQGAGQPQHF

CDR3 length: 16
V gene: TRBV18
J gene: TRBJ1-1
CDR3 protein: CASSPLGQGGSTEAFF

CDR3 length: 19
V gene: TRBV28
J gene: TRBJ2-3
CDR3 protein: CASSTRHLAGSEGTDTQYF

CDR3 length: 16
V gene: TRBV5-1
J gene: TRBJ2-5
CDR3 protein: CASSLTSTILQETQYF

CDR3 length: 15
V gene: TRBV27
J gene: TRBJ2-3
CDR3 protein: CASSLQPGGTDTQYF

CDR3 length: 15
V gene: TRBV7-8
J gene: TRBJ2-3
CDR3 protein: CASIRSGARADTQYF

CDR3 length: 13
V gene: TRBV11-3
J gene: TRBJ1-1
CDR3 protein: CASSLSRSGEAFF

CDR3 length: 15
V gene: TRBV5-4
J gene: TRBJ2-7
CDR3 protein: CASSPQTGSKYEQYF

CDR3 length: 12
V gene: TRBV5-6
J gene: TRBJ2-7
CDR3 protein: CASSLQGGEQYF

CDR3 length: 15
V gene: TRBV5-1
J gene: TRBJ2-7
CDR3 protein: CASSSLLQADYEQYF

CDR3 length: 15
V gene: TRBV28
J gene: TRBJ1-1
CDR3 protein: CASSLSGQMNTEAFF

CDR3 length: 18
V gene: TRBV5-1
J gene: TRBJ2-2
CDR3 protein: CASSLTGLAGANTGELFF

CDR3 length: 12
V gene: TRBV19
J gene: TRBJ1-3
CDR3 protein: CASSLEGNTIYF

CDR3 length: 18
V gene: TRBV21-1
J gene: TRBJ2-1
CDR3 protein: CASSKTLSTPSSYNEQFF

CDR3 length: 16
V gene: TRBV4-2
J gene: TRBJ2-2
CDR3 protein: CASSHLATGNTGELFF

CDR3 length: 13
V gene: TRBV6-5
J gene: TRBJ1-2
CDR3 protein: CASSKGTVYGYTF

CDR3 length: 15
V gene: TRBV19
J gene: TRBJ1-5
CDR3 protein: CASSIGIQINQPQHF

CDR3 length: 14
V gene: TRBV28
J gene: TRBJ1-2
CDR3 protein: CASSLVTVNYGYTF

CDR3 length: 16
V gene: TRBV18
J gene: TRBJ2-3
CDR3 protein: CASSPGSPGGRDTQYF

CDR3 length: 14
V gene: TRBV28
J gene: TRBJ2-2
CDR3 protein: CATKLQVNTGELFF

CDR3 length: 16
V gene: TRBV5-1
J gene: TRBJ2-5
CDR3 protein: CASSLAAVSPPETQYF

CDR3 length: 12
V gene: TRBV14
J gene: TRBJ1-3
CDR3 protein: CASSQDKNTIYF

CDR3 length: 16
V gene: TRBV27
J gene: TRBJ1-5
CDR3 protein: CASSFVSPGSNQPQHF

CDR3 length: 16
V gene: TRBV27
J gene: TRBJ1-5
CDR3 protein: CASSLTGPDSNQPQHF

CDR3 length: 13
V gene: TRBV6-1
J gene: TRBJ2-1
CDR3 protein: CASSEVSRVAQFF

CDR3 length: 16
V gene: TRBV19
J gene: TRBJ1-3
CDR3 protein: CASSVPGQGFGNTIYF

CDR3 length: 13
V gene: TRBV5-6
J gene: TRBJ2-7
CDR3 protein: CASSFGTNYEQYF

CDR3 length: 14
V gene: TRBV11-3
J gene: TRBJ2-1
CDR3 protein: CASSLLAGVNEQFF

CDR3 length: 13
V gene: TRBV14
J gene: TRBJ2-3
CDR3 protein: CASSLGRVDTQYF

CDR3 length: 14
V gene: TRBV30
J gene: TRBJ2-7
CDR3 protein: CAWIRRGISYEQYF

CDR3 length: 15
V gene: TRBV5-1
J gene: TRBJ1-1
CDR3 protein: CASSSRGKENTEAFF

CDR3 length: 14
V gene: TRBV28
J gene: TRBJ2-1
CDR3 protein: CASNAGGDYNEQFF